This T cell receptor (beta chain) was retrieved from a study of blood T cell repertoires in COVID-19. Study information: Sites across the United States, Italy and Spain contributed samples from acute and convalescent COVID-19. Sources were T cells, B-cell-depleted T cells, or PBMCs; the material itself was cDNA or gDNA.

Study processing details: Estimation of nucleated cell counts relied on the amplification of reference gene primers. Repertoires were generated with immunoSEQ multiplex PCR, while TCRdb's copy carries only in-frame clones and drops some. V and J calls and clone size are given by that table; D and trimming were obtained from the DNA. Of over 40,000 clones in the sample, 92% were seen once. V lost 0 bases, J lost 0 bases, and 11 bases lay in between. Germline CDR1 LGHNA, CDR2 YSLEER. The CDR3 has 16 amino acids. This chain uses TRBV4-3 with TRBJ2-5; D is unresolved. This sequence was found in a human donor in a cohort sampled during active COVID-19. The source material was peripheral blood. CDR3 sequence reads: CASSQDLEDYQETQYF. In DNA form, the CDR3 reads TGCGCCAGCAGCCAAGATCTTGAAGACTACCAAGAGACCCAGTACTTC.